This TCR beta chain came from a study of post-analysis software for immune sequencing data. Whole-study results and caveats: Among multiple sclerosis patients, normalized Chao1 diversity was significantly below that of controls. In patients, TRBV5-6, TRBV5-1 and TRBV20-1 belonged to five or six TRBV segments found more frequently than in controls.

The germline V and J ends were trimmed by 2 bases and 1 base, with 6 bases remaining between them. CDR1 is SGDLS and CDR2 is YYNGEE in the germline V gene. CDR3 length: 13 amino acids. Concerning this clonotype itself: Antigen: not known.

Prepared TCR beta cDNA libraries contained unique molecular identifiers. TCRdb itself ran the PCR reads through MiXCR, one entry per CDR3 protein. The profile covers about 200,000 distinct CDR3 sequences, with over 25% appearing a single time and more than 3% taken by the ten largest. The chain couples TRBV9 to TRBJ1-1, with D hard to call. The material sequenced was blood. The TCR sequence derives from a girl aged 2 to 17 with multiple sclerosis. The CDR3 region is CASSVSANTEAFF. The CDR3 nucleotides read TGTGCCAGCAGCGTCTCTGCGAACACTGAAGCTTTCTTT.